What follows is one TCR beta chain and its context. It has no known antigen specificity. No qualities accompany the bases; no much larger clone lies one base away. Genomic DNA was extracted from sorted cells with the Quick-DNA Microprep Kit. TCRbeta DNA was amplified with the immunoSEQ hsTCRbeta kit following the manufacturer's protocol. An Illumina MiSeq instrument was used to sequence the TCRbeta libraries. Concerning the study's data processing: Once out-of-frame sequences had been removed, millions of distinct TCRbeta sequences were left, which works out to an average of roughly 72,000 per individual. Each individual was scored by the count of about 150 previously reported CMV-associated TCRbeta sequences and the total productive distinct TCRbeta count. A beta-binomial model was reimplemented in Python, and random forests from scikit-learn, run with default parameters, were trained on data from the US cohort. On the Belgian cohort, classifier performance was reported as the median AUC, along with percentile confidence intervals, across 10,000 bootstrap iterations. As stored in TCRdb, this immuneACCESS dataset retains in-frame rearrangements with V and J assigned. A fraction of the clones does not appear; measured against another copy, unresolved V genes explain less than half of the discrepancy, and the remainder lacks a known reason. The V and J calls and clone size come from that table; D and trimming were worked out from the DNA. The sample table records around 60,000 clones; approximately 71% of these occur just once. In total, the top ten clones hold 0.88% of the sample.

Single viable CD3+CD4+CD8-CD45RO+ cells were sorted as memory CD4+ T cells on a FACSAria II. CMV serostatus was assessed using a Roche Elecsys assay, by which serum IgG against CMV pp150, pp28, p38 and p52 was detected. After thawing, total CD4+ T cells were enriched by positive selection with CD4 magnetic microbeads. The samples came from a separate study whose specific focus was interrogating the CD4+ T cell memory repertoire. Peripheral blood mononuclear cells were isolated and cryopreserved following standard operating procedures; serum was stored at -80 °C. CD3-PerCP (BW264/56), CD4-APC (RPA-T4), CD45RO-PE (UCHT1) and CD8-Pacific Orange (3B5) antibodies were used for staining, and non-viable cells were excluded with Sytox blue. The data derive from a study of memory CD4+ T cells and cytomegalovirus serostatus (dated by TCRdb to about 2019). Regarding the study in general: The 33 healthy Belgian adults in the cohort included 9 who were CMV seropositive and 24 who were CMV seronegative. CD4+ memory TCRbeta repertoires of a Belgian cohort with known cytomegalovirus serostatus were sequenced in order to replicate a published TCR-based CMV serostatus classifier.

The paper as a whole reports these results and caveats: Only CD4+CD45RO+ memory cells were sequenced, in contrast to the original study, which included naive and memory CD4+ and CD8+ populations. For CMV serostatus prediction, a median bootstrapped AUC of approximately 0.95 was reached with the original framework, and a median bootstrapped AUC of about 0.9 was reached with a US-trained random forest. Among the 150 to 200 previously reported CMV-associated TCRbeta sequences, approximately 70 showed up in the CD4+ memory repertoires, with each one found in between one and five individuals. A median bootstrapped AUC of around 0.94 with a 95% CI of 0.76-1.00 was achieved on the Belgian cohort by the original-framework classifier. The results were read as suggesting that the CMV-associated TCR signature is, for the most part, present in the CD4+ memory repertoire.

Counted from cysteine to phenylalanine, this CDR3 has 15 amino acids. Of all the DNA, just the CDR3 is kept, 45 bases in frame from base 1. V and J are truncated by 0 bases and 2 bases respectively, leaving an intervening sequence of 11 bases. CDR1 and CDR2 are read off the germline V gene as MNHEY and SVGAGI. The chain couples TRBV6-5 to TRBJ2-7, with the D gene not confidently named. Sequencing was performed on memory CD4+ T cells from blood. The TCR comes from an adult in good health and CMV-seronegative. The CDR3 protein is CASSYSLGQTYEQYF. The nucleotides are TGTGCCAGCAGTTACTCTCTCGGGCAGACCTACGAGCAGTACTTC.